Sequencing of this T cell receptor (beta chain) was carried out in a study of T cell responses to AZD1222 COVID-19 vaccine. For this clone: Antigen unknown.

This table comes from immunoSEQ multiplex PCR, and its TCRdb copy is limited to in-frame clones, with some not included. The table lists 70,000 to 85,000 clones, about 83% of them singletons, with 1.3% in the top ten. Regarding the study as a whole: At study baseline, merely six AZD1222 recipients were seropositive.

The starting material was peripheral blood, obtained 28 days after the second AZD1222 dose. The sequence came from an adult who received the AZD1222 COVID-19 vaccine.

In DNA form, the CDR3 reads TGTGCCATCAGTGAGTGGACTAGCGGAGGGACCCAGTACTTC. This translates into CAISEWTSGGTQYF. This chain connects TRBV10-3 to TRBJ2-5, with TRBD2 matching over 10 bases. The CDR3 has 14 amino acids. Germline-derived CDR1 and CDR2 are ENHRY and SYGVKD. V trimming: 1 base; J trimming: 7 bases; junction bases outside the gene matches: 3.